The clone carrying this T cell receptor (beta chain) has a count of ten or more. Its antigen remains unidentified. These data are taken from a study of metastatic and nonmetastatic thyroid tumors. Overall study results and limits: Significantly greater TCR beta diversity was reportedly found in malignant thyroid tumors than in benign nodules (in blood and tumor).

No treatment had been given to any patient before thyroid surgery. J lost 5 bases, V lost 1 base, and 3 bases had no gene match. Germline assignment: CDR1 LGHNA and CDR2 YSLEER. This CDR3 has 14 residues. TCRdb re-analyzed the PCR reads through MiXCR. The data contain about 16,000 clones, roughly 13% of them singletons. The chain couples TRBV4-3 to TRBJ2-7; 9 bases are a match to TRBD1. The sequence came from a female donor with papillary thyroid cancer or a benign thyroid nodule (not recorded which). Some clones in this sample may be carry-over from other donors' samples. Sequenced input: blood. CDR3 in amino acids: CASSQGQGGDEQYF. CDR3 coding DNA: TGCGCCAGCAGCCAAGGACAGGGGGGGGACGAGCAGTACTTC.